These 21 T cell receptor beta chains came from one sample sequenced in a study of yellow fever vaccine responses in identical twins. TCRdb processed the RT-PCR reads anew with MiXCR; each CDR3 protein has one entry. The repertoire has 4,000 to 6,000 distinct CDR3 sequences, roughly 86% of them found once; the top ten carry about 1.9%. This material consisted of T cells from blood (PBMCs), unsorted or a sorted subset (not recorded which), taken before or after yellow fever vaccination (not recorded which). The receptors were gathered from a woman under 30 who received the yellow fever vaccine.

This chain connects TRBV20-1 to TRBJ2-1; D may correspond to TRBD1 or TRBD2 (6 bases each). Germline CDR1 reads DFQATT; CDR2 reads SNEGSKA (reference sequence). The length of the CDR3 is 16 residues. The germline V and J ends were trimmed by 0 bases and 0 bases, with 12 bases remaining between them. CDR3 sequence (DNA): TGCAGTGCTAGAGATTTAGGGGGGAGCTCCTACAATGAGCAGTTCTTC. Translating gives CSARDLGGSSYNEQFF.

This chain links TRBV6-2 or TRBV6-3 with TRBJ1-3; the D gene is possibly TRBD1 (5 bases). There are 16 residues in the CDR3. Trimming left V 4 bases short and J 3 bases short, with 16 bases between. The V gene's germline CDR1 is MNHEY and CDR2 SVGEGT. The CDR3 reads CASSSKTDIYGNTIYF. CDR3 bases: TGTGCCAGCAGTTCCAAGACGGACATTTATGGAAACACCATATATTTT.

The chain has TRBV11-1 and TRBJ2-7, with 12 bases identical to TRBD2. Germline trimming cut 4 bases from V and 3 bases from J; bases unmatched to any gene: 10. The length of the CDR3 is 17 residues. Per germline, CDR1 SGHAT and CDR2 FQDESV (reference sequence). CDR3 in amino acids: CASSSGGLAGTFYEQYF. As DNA, the CDR3 is TGTGCCAGCAGCTCTGGAGGACTAGCGGGAACTTTCTACGAGCAGTACTTC.

The J gene is TRBJ2-1, the V gene TRBV4-1, with 7 bases identical to TRBD1. Germline lookup yields CDR1 MGHRA and CDR2 YSYEKL. Trimming cost V 1 base and J 4 bases; bases outside gene matches: 7. This CDR3 is 16 amino acids long. The CDR3 loop is CASSQVPGQLYNEQFF. CDR3 DNA: TGCGCCAGCAGCCAAGTTCCGGGACAGTTATACAATGAGCAGTTCTTC.

V and J are TRBV29-1 and TRBJ1-5; D uncertain. The V gene's germline CDR1 is SQVTM and CDR2 ANQGSEA. V dropped 5 bases and J dropped 5 bases, with 10 bases sitting between them. The CDR3 contains 12 residues. CDR3 nucleotides: TGCAGCGTTTCGTCGATAGATCAGCCCCAGCATTTT. This codes for CSVSSIDQPQHF.

CDR3 residues: CSVLGLITDTQYF. The CDR3 DNA is TGCAGCGTTCTGGGACTGATCACAGATACGCAGTATTTT. The chain uses TRBV29-1 and TRBJ2-3; possible D gene TRBD2, 6 bases. Per germline, CDR1 SQVTM and CDR2 ANQGSEA. Trimming took off 5 bases at V and 2 bases at J, with 11 bases between the two ends. The CDR3 sequence is 13 residues long.

The V gene is TRBV11-1, the J gene TRBJ1-1, with D perhaps TRBD1 (6 bases). The germline V and J ends were trimmed by 5 bases and 10 bases, with 26 bases remaining between them. This CDR3 contains 16 residues. Germline-derived CDR1 and CDR2 are SGHAT and FQDESV (reference sequence). The CDR3 protein is CASSPSSGAQGYSAFF. The CDR3 DNA reads as TGTGCCAGCAGCCCCTCTTCGGGGGCGCAGGGGTACTCAGCTTTCTTT.

The V gene is TRBV10-3, the J gene TRBJ1-5; 7 bases align to TRBD1. CDR1 is ENHRY, CDR2 SYGVKD, per germline. With V trimmed by 0 bases and J by 2 bases, 4 bases remained unmatched. CDR3 length: 16 residues. CDR3 residues: CAISESRDSRNQPQHF. The CDR3 DNA is TGTGCCATCAGTGAGTCGAGGGACAGTCGCAATCAGCCCCAGCATTTT.

The V gene is TRBV6-5, the J gene TRBJ1-1; D possibly corresponds to TRBD1 (6 bases). Trimming shortened V by 4 bases and J by 3 bases, and 12 bases separated the two germline ends. CDR1 MNHEY and CDR2 SVGAGI come from the germline V gene. The CDR3 runs to 14 residues. The DNA of the CDR3 is TGTGCCAGCAGTTCGACAACAGGGTACACTGAAGCTTTCTTT. Translated, it gives CASSSTTGYTEAFF.

This clonotype is a singleton in its sample. The rearrangement uses TRBV18 and TRBJ2-7; D is unclear. Germline V gene sequence: CDR1 KGHSH, CDR2 LQKENI. Trimming pared 5 bases from V and 1 base from J, leaving 12 bases between. The CDR3 is made up of 14 amino acids. The CDR3 DNA reads as TGTGCCAGCTCATCGCGCCACAATTCCTACGAGCAGTACTTC. Encoded protein: CASSSRHNSYEQYF.

This chain connects TRBV4-1 to TRBJ2-7, with unresolved D. Trimming took 1 base from V and 3 from J, leaving 10 bases between them. The CDR3 has 14 amino acids. Germline loops: CDR1 MGHRA, CDR2 YSYEKL. The CDR3 is CASSQGHWGYEQYF. Here the CDR3 DNA reads TGCGCCAGCAGCCAAGGTCATTGGGGCTACGAGCAGTACTTC.

This sequence joins TRBV23-1 and TRBJ1-1; 11 bases line up with TRBD1. TRBV23-1 is flagged as an ORF with uncertain function. This CDR3 has 14 amino acids. Trimming cost V 6 bases and J 4 bases; bases outside gene matches: 4. CDR3 DNA: TGCGCCAGCAGGGACAGGGGGCTGGGCACTGAAGCTTTCTTT. This gives the protein CASRDRGLGTEAFF.

The chain employs TRBV2 and TRBJ2-2, with D possibly being TRBD2 (6 bases). This CDR3 region has 17 residues. Looked up from germline, CDR1 is SNHLY and CDR2 is FYNNEI. V was cut by 6 bases and J by 0 bases, with 17 bases left in between. CDR3 amino acids: CASRDMRSGPNTGELFF. The CDR3 nucleotides read TGTGCCAGCAGGGATATGAGAAGCGGGCCGAACACCGGGGAGCTGTTTTTT.

The chain couples TRBV5-4 to TRBJ1-2; D is ambiguous. V lost 1 base and J lost 6, with 13 bases in between. The CDR3 covers 14 residues. Germline V CDR1 and CDR2: SGHNT, YYREEE (reference sequence). CDR3 DNA: TGTGCCAGCAGCTTGACTATTGAGGGTCATGGCTACACCTTC. It specifies CASSLTIEGHGYTF. The full variable domain, in which reference TRBV5-4 and TRBJ1-2 provide the parts outside the CDR3, is ETGVTQSPTHLIKTRGQQVTLRCSSQSGHNTVSWYQQALGQGPQFIFQYYREEENGRGNFPPRFSGLQFPNYSSELNVNALELDDSALYLCASSLTIEGHGYTFGSGTRLTVV.

The chain uses TRBV18 and TRBJ2-1; the D is unclear. Germline assignment: CDR1 KGHSH and CDR2 LQKENI. Trimming removed 3 bases from V and 9 bases from J, with 9 bases in between. The CDR3 has 12 residues. CDR3 protein: CASSPLASEQFF. For the CDR3, the DNA is TGTGCCAGCTCACCCCTTGCGAGTGAGCAGTTCTTC.

The table lists this clonotype with a count of one. The V and J genes are TRBV18 and TRBJ2-7; TRBD1 or TRBD2 may be the D gene (5 bases each). The CDR3 spans 11 residues. Trimming left V 4 bases short and J 6 bases short, with 7 bases between. Germline V CDR1 and CDR2: KGHSH, LQKENI. The CDR3 coding sequence is TGTGCCAGCTCACTCGGGACCGAGCAGTACTTC. As protein: CASSLGTEQYF.

The rearrangement uses TRBV12-3 or TRBV12-4 and TRBJ1-6; the match to TRBD1 covers 7 bases. The CDR3 has 14 amino acids. The J segment lost 7 bases and the V segment lost 5 bases, leaving 5 bases of the junction unmatched. The CDR3 nucleotides read TGTGCCAGCAGTCAGGACAGGACCAATTCACCCCTCCACTTT. It translates to CASSQDRTNSPLHF.

The V call is TRBV5-6, the J call TRBJ2-2, with no clear D. CDR1 and CDR2 (germline): SGHDT, YYEEEE. The germline V and J ends were trimmed by 1 base and 0 bases, with 10 bases remaining between them. The CDR3 has 16 residues. The DNA of the CDR3 is TGTGCCAGCAGCTTGTGGTACCCTGCGAACACCGGGGAGCTGTTTTTT. Translated, it gives CASSLWYPANTGELFF.

This sequence joins TRBV11-2 and TRBJ1-5; 8 nucleotides align to TRBD1. The germline V gene has CDR1 SGHAT and CDR2 FQNNGV. The J segment lost 3 bases and the V segment lost 5 bases, leaving 6 bases of the junction unmatched. The CDR3 is 15 amino acids. The CDR3 here is CASSTRTGHNQPQHF. The CDR3 coding sequence is TGTGCCAGCAGCACTCGGACAGGGCACAATCAGCCCCAGCATTTT.

The CDR3 loop reads CASSPRDRGTGELFF. Here the CDR3 DNA reads TGTGCCAGCAGCCCCCGGGACAGGGGAACCGGGGAGCTGTTTTTT. The V call is TRBV11-3, the J call TRBJ2-2, with 10 positions matching TRBD1. V lost 5 bases, J lost 5 bases, and 5 bases stayed unmatched. Germline V gives CDR1 SGHNT, CDR2 YENEEA. The CDR3 runs 15 residues.

The chain combines TRBV12-3 or TRBV12-4 with TRBJ2-3; D ambiguous. V lost 8 bases and J 2 bases, leaving 8 bases between the germline ends. The CDR3 spans 12 residues. CDR3 sequence reads: CASPLITDTQYF. The CDR3 coding sequence is TGTGCCAGCCCGTTAATCACAGATACGCAGTATTTT.